The 4 T cell receptor beta chains listed next were all sequenced from one sample in a study of cytomegalovirus exposure and HLA in healthy donors. The PCR used 60 Vbeta and 13 Jbeta primers. The method was immunoSEQ multiplex PCR; TCRdb's version includes in-frame clones alone and lacks a portion of them. The sample lists 200,000 to 250,000 clones; over 80% were seen once. Sequenced material: PBMCs. The source is a woman between 35 and 50 years old in good health and CMV-seropositive.

This clone is a singleton in its sample. The rearrangement uses TRBV7-2 and TRBJ2-5; D may be TRBD1 (6 bases). The tail of the sequence fits TRBJ2-7 better, so the J call may be wrong. The CDR3 extends over 14 amino acids. Per germline, CDR1 SGHTA and CDR2 FQGNSA. The CDR3 DNA reads TGTGCCAGCAGCTCCCGGACAGTCACCAACGAGCAGTACTTC. It specifies CASSSRTVTNEQYF.

V and J are TRBV4-2 and TRBJ2-3; 7 nucleotides align to TRBD2. The V segment lost 4 bases and the J segment 1 base; nucleotides outside the gene matches: 8. The germline CDR1 and CDR2 sequences are LGHNA and YNFKEQ. This CDR3 is built from 16 residues. Written as DNA, the CDR3 is TGTGCCAGCAGCCCAGCAACGGCGGGGGGCACAGATACGCAGTATTTT. Translated, it gives CASSPATAGGTDTQYF.

This rearrangement joins TRBV7-2 to TRBJ1-1; TRBD1 matches at 7 bases. CDR1 is SGHTA and CDR2 is FQGNSA in the germline V gene. V lost 2 bases to trimming and J lost 4 bases; unmatched junction nucleotides: 7. The CDR3 contains 15 residues. The CDR3 bases are TGTGCCAGCAGCTTACAGGGGGGCATGGGCACTGAAGCTTTCTTT. Protein: CASSLQGGMGTEAFF.

The CDR3 sequence is CAWSQPTGSKGTEAFF. The CDR3 coding sequence is TGTGCCTGGAGTCAACCGACAGGAAGTAAAGGCACTGAAGCTTTCTTT. The gene calls are TRBV30 and TRBJ1-1, with a weak D call TRBD1 (6 bases). The V and J ends lost 2 bases and 4 bases respectively, with 20 bases between them. Germline CDR1 is GTSNPN and CDR2 is SVGIG (reference sequence). There are 16 residues in the CDR3.